This TCR beta chain was profiled in a study of T cell clonality in common variable immunodeficiency. Study-wide points: What drives increased CVID clonality needs T cell subpopulation sequencing. Common variable immunodeficiency TCR beta sequences reportedly had fewer deletions and N-nucleotide insertions.

The table came from immunoSEQ multiplex PCR; TCRdb's copy has only in-frame clones and leaves some out. Altogether 25,000 to 35,000 clones were found in the sample, and no singletons occur. In this sample, this clone turned up a few times. Antigen: not known. No CVID subject was ill or on immunomodulatory drugs when sampled. Each donor provided roughly 4.5 to 8.5 ml of heparinized whole blood. Sequenced input: peripheral blood mononuclear cells. The clonotype comes from a human donor with common variable immunodeficiency.

Partial CDR3 DNA: TGTGCCAGCTCACCTCGACAGGGAGGGAACACCGGGGAG. Amino acids: CASSPRQGGNTGE. In full, the CDR3 reads CASSPRQGGNTGELFF. The chain combines TRBV18 with TRBJ2-2; possibly TRBD1 for D (7 bases). The read ends 3 residues early relative to the CDR3; the germline J gene fills the gap. The V gene's germline CDR1 is KGHSH and CDR2 LQKENI. V lost 3 bases and J lost 1, with 12 bases in between. The CDR3 sequence is 16 residues long.